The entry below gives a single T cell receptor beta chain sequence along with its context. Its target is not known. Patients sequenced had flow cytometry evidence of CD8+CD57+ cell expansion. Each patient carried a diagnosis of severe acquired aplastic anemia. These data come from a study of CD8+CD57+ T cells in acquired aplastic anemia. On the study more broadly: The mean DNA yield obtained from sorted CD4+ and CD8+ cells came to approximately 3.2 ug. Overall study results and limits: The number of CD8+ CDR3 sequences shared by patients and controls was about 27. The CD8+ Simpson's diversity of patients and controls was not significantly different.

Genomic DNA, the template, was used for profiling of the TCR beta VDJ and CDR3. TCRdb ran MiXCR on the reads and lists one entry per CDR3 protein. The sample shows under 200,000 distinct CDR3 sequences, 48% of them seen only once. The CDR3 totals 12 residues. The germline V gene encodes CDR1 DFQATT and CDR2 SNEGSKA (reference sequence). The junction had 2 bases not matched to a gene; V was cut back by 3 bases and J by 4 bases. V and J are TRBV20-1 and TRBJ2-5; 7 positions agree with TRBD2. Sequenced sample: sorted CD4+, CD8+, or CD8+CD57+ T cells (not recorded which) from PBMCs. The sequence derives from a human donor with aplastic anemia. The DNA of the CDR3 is TGCAGTGCTAGCCCGGGAGGAGAGACCCAGTACTTC. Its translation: CSASPGGETQYF.